This T cell receptor (beta chain) was sequenced for a study of cytomegalovirus exposure and HLA in healthy donors. Germline CDR1 is SGHRS and CDR2 is YFSETQ. This CDR3 region has 17 residues. The V segment lost 2 bases and the J segment 2 bases; nucleotides outside the gene matches: 7. PCR primers comprised 60 Vbeta and 13 Jbeta primers. Sequencing used immunoSEQ multiplex PCR; TCRdb keeps in-frame clones, though not all of them. The table has approximately 52,000 clones, 65% to 80% seen once. The sequence was collected from a man in his forties in good health and CMV-seropositive. V gene TRBV5-1 combines with J gene TRBJ2-5; 12 bases align to TRBD1. The sequencing sample was made of PBMCs. Here the CDR3 DNA reads TGCGCCAGCAGCTTTGGGGACAGGGGGCAAATTCAAGAGACCCAGTACTTC. It is translated as CASSFGDRGQIQETQYF. The entire variable domain, with the rest obtained from reference TRBV5-1 and TRBJ2-5, is as follows: KAGVTQTPRYLIKTRGQQVTLSCSPISGHRSVSWYQQTPGQGLQFLFEYFSETQRNKGNFPGRFSGRQFSNSRSEMNVSTLELGDSALYLCASSFGDRGQIQETQYFGPGTRLLVL.